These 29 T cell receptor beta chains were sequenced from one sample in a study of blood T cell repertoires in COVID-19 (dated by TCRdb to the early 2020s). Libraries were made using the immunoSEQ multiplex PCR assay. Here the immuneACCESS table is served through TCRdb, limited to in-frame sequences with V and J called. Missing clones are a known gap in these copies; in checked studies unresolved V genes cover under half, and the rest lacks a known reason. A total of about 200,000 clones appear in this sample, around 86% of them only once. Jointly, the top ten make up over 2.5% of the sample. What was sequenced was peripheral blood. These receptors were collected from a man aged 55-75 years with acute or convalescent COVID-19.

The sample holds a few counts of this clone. The CDR3, as DNA: TGCAGTGCAAAGACAGGGTACGAGCAGTACTTC. Translation gives CSAKTGYEQYF. The rearrangement joins TRBV20-1 to TRBJ2-7, with 7 bases that match TRBD1. Per the germline V gene, CDR1 is DFQATT and CDR2 is SNEGSKA (reference sequence). V lost 6 bases, J lost 4 bases, and 3 bases stayed unmatched. The CDR3 is 11 amino acids.

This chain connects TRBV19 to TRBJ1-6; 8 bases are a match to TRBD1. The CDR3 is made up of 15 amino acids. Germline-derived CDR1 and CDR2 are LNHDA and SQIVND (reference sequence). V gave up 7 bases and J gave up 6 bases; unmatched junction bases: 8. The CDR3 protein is CASTAGGLGNSPLHF. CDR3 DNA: TGTGCCAGTACCGCAGGGGGCTTGGGTAATTCACCCCTCCACTTT.

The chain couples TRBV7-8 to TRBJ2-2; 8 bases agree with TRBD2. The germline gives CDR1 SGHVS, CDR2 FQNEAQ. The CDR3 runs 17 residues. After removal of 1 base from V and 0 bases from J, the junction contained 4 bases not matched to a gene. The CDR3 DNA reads TGTGCCAGCAGCTTAGTGGCGGGGGGATCGAACACCGGGGAGCTGTTTTTT. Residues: CASSLVAGGSNTGELFF.

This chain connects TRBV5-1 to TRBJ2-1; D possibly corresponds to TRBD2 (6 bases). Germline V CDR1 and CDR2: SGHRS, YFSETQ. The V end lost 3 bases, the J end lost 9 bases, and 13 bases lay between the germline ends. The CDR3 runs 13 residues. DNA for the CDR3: TGCGCCAGCAGCTCGGGACTCTCCGGTGAGCAGTTCTTC. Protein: CASSSGLSGEQFF.

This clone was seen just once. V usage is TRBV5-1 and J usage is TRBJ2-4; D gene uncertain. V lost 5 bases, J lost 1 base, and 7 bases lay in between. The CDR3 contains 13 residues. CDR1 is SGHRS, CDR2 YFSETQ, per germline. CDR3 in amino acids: CASSPGAKNIQYF. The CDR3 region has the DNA TGCGCCAGCAGTCCCGGGGCCAAAAACATTCAGTACTTC.

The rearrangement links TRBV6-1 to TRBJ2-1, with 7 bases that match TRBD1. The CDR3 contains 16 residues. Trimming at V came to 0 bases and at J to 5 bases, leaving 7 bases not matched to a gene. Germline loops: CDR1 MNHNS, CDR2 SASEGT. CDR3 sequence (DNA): TGTGCCAGCAGTGAAGCTGGGACAGTTTATAACAATGAGCAGTTCTTC. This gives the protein CASSEAGTVYNNEQFF.

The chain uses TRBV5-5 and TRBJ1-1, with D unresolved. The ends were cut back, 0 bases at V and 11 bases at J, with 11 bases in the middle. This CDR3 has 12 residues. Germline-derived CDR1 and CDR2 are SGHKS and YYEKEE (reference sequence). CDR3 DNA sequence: TGTGCCAGCAGCTTGGGGGTGAGGGAGGCTTTCTTT. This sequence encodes CASSLGVREAFF. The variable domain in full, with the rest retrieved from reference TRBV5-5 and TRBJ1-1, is DAGVTQSPTHLIKTRGQQVTLRCSPISGHKSVSWYQQVLGQGPQFIFQYYEKEERGRGNFPDRFSARQFPNYSSELNVNALLLGDSALYLCASSLGVREAFFGQGTRLTVV.

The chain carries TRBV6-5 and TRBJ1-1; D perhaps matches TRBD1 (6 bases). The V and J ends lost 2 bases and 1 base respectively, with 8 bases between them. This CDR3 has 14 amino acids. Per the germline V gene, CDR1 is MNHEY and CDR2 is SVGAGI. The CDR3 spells CASSYAGANTEAFF. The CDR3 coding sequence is TGTGCCAGCAGTTACGCAGGGGCGAACACTGAAGCTTTCTTT.

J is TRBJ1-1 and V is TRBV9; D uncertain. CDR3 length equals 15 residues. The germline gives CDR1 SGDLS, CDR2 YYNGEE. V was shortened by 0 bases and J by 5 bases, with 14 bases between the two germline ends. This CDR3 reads CASSVVDNYPTEAFF. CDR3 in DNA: TGTGCCAGCAGCGTAGTAGACAATTATCCGACTGAAGCTTTCTTT.

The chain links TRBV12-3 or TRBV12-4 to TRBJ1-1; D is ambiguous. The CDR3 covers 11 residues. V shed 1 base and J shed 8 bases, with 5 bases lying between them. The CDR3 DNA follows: TGTGCCAGCAGTTTAGTCGGGGAAGCTTTCTTT. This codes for CASSLVGEAFF.

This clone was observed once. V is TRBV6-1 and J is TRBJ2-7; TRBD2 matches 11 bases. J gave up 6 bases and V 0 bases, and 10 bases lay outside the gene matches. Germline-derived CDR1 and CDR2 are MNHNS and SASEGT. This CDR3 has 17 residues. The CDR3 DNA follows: TGTGCCAGCAGTGAAGCGGGCCCGGGACTAGCGGTCCGCGAGCAGTACTTC. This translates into CASSEAGPGLAVREQYF.

In nucleotides, the CDR3 is TGTGCCAGCAGTGAAGAACTAGCGGGGTTGGGAGATACGCAGTATTTT. Translated: CASSEELAGLGDTQYF. V and J are TRBV2 and TRBJ2-3; TRBD2 agrees at 10 bases. With 1 base clipped from V and 5 bases from J, the junction kept 6 bases outside the gene matches. Germline loops: CDR1 SNHLY, CDR2 FYNNEI. The CDR3 spans 16 residues.

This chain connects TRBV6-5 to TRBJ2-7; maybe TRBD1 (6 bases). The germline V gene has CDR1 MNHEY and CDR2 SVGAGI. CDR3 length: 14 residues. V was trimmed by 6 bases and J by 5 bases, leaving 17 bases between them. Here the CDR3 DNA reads TGTGCCAGCAGCCCACAGGGATTTTCGCACGAGCAGTACTTC. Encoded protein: CASSPQGFSHEQYF.

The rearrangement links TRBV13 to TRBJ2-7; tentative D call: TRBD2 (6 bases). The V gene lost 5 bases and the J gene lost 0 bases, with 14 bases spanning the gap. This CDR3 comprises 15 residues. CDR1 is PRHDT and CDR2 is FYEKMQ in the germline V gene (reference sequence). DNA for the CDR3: TGTGCCAGCAGCCCCGGAGGGAGGAGCTCCTACGAGCAGTACTTC. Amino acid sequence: CASSPGGRSSYEQYF.

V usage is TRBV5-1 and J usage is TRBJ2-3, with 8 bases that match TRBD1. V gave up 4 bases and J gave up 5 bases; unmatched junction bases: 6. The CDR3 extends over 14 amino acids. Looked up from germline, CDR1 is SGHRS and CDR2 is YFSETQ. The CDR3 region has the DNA TGCGCCAGCAGCCTAGGACAGGGTGAAGATACGCAGTATTTT. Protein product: CASSLGQGEDTQYF.

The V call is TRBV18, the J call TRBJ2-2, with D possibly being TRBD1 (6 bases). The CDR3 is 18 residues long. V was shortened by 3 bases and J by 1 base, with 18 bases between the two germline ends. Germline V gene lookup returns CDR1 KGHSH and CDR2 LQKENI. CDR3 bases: TGTGCCAGCTCACCTACGCTCCAGAGGACAGTGAACACCGGGGAGCTGTTTTTT. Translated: CASSPTLQRTVNTGELFF.

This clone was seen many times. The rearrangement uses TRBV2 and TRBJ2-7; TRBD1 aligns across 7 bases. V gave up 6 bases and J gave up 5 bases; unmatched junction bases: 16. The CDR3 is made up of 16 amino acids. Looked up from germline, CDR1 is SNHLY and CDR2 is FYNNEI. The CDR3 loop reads CASRDTGQSFVHEQYF. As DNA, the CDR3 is TGTGCCAGCAGGGACACGGGACAGTCTTTCGTCCACGAGCAGTACTTC. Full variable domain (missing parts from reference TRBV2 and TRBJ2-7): EPEVTQTPSHQVTQMGQEVILRCVPISNHLYFYWYRQILGQKVEFLVSFYNNEISEKSEIFDDQFSVERPDGSNFTLKIRSTKLEDSAMYFCASRDTGQSFVHEQYFGPGTRLTVT.

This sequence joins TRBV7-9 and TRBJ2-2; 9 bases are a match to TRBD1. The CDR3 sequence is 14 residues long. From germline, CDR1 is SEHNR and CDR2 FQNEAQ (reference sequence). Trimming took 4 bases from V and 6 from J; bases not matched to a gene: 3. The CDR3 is CASSYRTGAGELFF. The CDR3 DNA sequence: TGTGCCAGCAGCTATAGGACAGGGGCCGGGGAGCTGTTTTTT.

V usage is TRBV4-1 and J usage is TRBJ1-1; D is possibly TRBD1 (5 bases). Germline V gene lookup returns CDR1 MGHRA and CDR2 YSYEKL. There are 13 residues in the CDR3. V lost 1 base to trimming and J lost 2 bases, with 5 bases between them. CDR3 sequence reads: CASSQGTNTEAFF. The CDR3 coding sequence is TGCGCCAGCAGCCAAGGGACAAACACTGAAGCTTTCTTT.

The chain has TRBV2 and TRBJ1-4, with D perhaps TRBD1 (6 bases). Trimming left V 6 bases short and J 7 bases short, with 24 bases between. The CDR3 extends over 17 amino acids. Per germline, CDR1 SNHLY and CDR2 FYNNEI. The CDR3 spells CASRFPGAVRGGEKLFF. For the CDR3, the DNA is TGTGCCAGCAGGTTTCCGGGAGCCGTAAGGGGGGGTGAAAAACTGTTTTTT.

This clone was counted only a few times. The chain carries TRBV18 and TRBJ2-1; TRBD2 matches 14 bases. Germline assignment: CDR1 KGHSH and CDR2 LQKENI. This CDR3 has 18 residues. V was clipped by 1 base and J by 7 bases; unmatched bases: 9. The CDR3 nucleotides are TGTGCCAGCTCACCACTACCTAGGACTAGCGGGGGGTATAATGAGCAGTTCTTC. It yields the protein CASSPLPRTSGGYNEQFF.

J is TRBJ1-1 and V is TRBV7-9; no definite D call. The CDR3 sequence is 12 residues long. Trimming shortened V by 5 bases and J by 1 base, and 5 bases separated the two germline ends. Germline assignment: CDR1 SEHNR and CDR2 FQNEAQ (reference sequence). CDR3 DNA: TGTGCCAGCAGCGGGCCGAACACTGAAGCTTTCTTT. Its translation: CASSGPNTEAFF. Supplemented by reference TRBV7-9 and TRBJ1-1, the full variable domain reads DTGVSQNPRHKITKRGQNVTFRCDPISEHNRLYWYRQTLGQGPEFLTYFQNEAQLEKSRLLSDRFSAERPKGSFSTLEIQRTEQGDSAMYLCASSGPNTEAFFGQGTRLTVV.

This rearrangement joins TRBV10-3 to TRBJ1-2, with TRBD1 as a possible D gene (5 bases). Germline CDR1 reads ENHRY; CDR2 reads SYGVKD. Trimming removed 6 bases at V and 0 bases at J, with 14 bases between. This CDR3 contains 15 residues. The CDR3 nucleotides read TGTGCCATCAGCTCGGGCGGGACTGCTAACTATGGCTACACCTTC. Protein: CAISSGGTANYGYTF.

The CDR3 sequence is CASSQILAGVAYNEQFF. The CDR3 DNA reads TGCGCCAGCAGCCAAATCCTAGCGGGGGTGGCCTACAATGAGCAGTTCTTC. The genes are TRBV4-1 and TRBJ2-1, with 10 bases lining up with TRBD2. Germline V gene data show CDR1 as MGHRA and CDR2 as YSYEKL. CDR3 size: 17 residues. V was clipped by 2 bases and J by 2 bases; unmatched bases: 6.

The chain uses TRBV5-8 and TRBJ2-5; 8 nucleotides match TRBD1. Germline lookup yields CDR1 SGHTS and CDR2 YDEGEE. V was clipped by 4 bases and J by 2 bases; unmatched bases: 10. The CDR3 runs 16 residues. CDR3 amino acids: CASSPLTGASQETQYF. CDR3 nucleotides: TGTGCCAGCAGCCCCTTGACAGGGGCGTCACAAGAGACCCAGTACTTC.

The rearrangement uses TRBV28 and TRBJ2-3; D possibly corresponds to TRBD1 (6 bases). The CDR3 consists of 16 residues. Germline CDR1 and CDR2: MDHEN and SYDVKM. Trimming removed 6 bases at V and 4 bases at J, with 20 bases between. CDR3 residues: CASSPADRNTADTQYF. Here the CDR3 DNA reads TGTGCCAGCAGCCCCGCAGACAGGAATACAGCAGATACGCAGTATTTT.

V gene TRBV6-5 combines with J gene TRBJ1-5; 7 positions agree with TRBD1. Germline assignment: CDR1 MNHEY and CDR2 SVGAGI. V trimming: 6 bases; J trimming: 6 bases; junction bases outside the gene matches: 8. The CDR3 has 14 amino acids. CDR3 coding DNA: TGTGCCAGCAGCCGACAGGGTGCCGGTCAGCCCCAGCATTTT. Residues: CASSRQGAGQPQHF.

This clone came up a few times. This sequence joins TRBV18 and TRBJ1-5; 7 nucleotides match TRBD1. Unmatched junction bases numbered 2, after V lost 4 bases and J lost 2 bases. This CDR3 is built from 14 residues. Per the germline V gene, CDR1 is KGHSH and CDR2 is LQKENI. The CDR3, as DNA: TGTGCCAGCTCACTCGGACAGGGCAATCAGCCCCAGCATTTT. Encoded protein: CASSLGQGNQPQHF.

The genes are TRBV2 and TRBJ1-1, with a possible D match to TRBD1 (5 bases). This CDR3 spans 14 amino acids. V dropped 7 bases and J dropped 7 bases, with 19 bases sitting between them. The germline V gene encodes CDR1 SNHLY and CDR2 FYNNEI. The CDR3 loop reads CASKSGGVPIEAFF. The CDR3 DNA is TGTGCCAGCAAGAGTGGGGGGGTCCCGATTGAAGCTTTCTTT.